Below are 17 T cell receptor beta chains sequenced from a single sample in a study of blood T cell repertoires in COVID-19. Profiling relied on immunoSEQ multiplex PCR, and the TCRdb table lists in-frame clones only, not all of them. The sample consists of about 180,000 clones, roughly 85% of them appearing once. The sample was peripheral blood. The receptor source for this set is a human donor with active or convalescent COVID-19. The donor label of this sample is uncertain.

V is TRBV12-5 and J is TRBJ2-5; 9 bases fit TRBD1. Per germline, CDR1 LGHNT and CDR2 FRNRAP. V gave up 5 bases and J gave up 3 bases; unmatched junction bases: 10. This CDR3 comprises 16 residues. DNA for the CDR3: TGTGCTAGTGGTGGCGAGTTGGGGACAGGGAAAGAGACCCAGTACTTC. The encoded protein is CASGGELGTGKETQYF.

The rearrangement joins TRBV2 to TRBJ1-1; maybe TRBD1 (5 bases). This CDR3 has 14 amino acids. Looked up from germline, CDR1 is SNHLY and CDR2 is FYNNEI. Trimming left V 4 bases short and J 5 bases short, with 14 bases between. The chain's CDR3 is CASSVARVGTEAFF. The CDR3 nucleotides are TGTGCCAGCAGTGTGGCCAGGGTGGGAACTGAAGCTTTCTTT. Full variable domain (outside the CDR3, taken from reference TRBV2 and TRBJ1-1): EPEVTQTPSHQVTQMGQEVILRCVPISNHLYFYWYRQILGQKVEFLVSFYNNEISEKSEIFDDQFSVERPDGSNFTLKIRSTKLEDSAMYFCASSVARVGTEAFFGQGTRLTVV.

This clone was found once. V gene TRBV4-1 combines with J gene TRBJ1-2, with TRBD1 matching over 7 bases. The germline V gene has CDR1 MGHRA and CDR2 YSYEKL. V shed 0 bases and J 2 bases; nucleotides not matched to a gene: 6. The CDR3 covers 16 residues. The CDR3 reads CASSQDGAGGNYGYTF. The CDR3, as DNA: TGCGCCAGCAGCCAAGATGGAGCAGGGGGGAACTATGGCTACACCTTC.

The DNA for the CDR3 is TGCGCCAGCAGCCTTTCCCCACTAGCGGCTGTAGAGACCCAGTACTTC. Protein sequence: CASSLSPLAAVETQYF. The rearrangement links TRBV4-1 to TRBJ2-5; the match to TRBD2 covers 8 bases. The CDR3 is made up of 16 amino acids. V lost 4 bases and J lost 4; bases outside the gene matches: 11. Germline CDR1 reads MGHRA; CDR2 reads YSYEKL.

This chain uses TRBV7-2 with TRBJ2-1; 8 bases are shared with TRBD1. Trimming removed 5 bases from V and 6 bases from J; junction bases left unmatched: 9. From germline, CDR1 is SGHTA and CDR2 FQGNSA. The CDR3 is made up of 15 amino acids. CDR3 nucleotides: TGTGCCAGCAGCAGACAGGGGCTGATGGGCAATGAGCAGTTCTTC. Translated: CASSRQGLMGNEQFF. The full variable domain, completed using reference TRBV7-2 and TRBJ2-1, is GAGVSQSPSNKVTEKGKDVELRCDPISGHTALYWYRQSLGQGLEFLIYFQGNSAPDKSGLPSDRFSAERTGGSVSTLTIQRTQQEDSAVYLCASSRQGLMGNEQFFGPGTRLTVL.

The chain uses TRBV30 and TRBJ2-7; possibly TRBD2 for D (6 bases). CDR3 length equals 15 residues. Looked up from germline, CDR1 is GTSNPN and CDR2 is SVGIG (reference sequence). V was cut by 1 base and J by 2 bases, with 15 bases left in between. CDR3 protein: CAWSAPGRLAYEQYF. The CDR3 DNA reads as TGTGCCTGGAGTGCCCCCGGGAGACTAGCCTACGAGCAGTACTTC.

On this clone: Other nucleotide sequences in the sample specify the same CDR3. CDR3 region: CASSLVGGGADTQYF. The CDR3 DNA reads TGTGCCAGCAGCTTAGTCGGGGGAGGGGCAGATACGCAGTATTTT. This rearrangement joins TRBV7-2 to TRBJ2-3, with TRBD2 matching over 7 bases. The CDR3 runs to 15 residues. Germline CDR1 is SGHTA and CDR2 is FQGNSA. The trim removed 1 base at V and 4 bases at J, leaving 5 bases unmatched. Combining the CDR3 with reference TRBV7-2 and TRBJ2-3 gives the whole variable domain GAGVSQSPSNKVTEKGKDVELRCDPISGHTALYWYRQSLGQGLEFLIYFQGNSAPDKSGLPSDRFSAERTGGSVSTLTIQRTQQEDSAVYLCASSLVGGGADTQYFGPGTRLTVL.

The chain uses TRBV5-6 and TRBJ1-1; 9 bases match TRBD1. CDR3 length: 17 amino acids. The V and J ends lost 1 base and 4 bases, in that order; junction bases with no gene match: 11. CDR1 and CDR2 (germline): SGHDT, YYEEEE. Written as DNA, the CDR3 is TGTGCCAGCAGCTTGACAACAGGGGGCGCGGAGAGCACTGAAGCTTTCTTT. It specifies CASSLTTGGAESTEAFF.

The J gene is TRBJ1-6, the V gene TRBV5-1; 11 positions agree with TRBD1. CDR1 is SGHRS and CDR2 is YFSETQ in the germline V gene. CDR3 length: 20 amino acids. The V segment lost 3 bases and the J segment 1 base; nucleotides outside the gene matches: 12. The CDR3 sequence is CASSWLPGQGERSYNSPLHF. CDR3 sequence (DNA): TGCGCCAGCAGCTGGCTACCGGGACAGGGGGAAAGGTCCTATAATTCACCCCTCCACTTT.

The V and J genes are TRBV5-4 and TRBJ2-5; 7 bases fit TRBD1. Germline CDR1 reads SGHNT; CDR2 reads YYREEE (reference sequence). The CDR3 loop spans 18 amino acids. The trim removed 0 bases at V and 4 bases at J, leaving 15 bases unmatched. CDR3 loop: CASSLGSPGQRLGETQYF. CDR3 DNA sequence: TGTGCCAGCAGCTTGGGCTCACCGGGACAGAGGTTAGGAGAGACCCAGTACTTC.

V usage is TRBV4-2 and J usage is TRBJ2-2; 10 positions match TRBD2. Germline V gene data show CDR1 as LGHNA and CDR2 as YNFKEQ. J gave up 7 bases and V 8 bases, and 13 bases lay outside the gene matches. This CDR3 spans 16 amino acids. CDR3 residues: CASERGAGGQSGELFF. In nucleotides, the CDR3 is TGTGCCAGCGAAAGGGGAGCGGGGGGGCAGAGCGGGGAGCTGTTTTTT.

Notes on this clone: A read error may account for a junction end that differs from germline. In DNA form, the CDR3 reads TGTGCCAGCAGTACATGGACTAGCGGGGGGGAAGTGAACTTC. It is translated as CASSTWTSGGEVNF. This chain joins TRBV6-6 and TRBJ2-7, with 15 bases lining up with TRBD2. This CDR3 is built from 14 residues. Per the germline V gene, CDR1 is MNHNY and CDR2 is SVGAGI (reference sequence).

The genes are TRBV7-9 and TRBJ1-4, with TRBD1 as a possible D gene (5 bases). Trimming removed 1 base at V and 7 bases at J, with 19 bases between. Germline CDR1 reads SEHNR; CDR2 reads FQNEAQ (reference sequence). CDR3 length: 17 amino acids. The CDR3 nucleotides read TGTGCCAGCAGCTTAGAATTAGGAGGGGCCCTGGGTGAAAAACTGTTTTTT. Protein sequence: CASSLELGGALGEKLFF.

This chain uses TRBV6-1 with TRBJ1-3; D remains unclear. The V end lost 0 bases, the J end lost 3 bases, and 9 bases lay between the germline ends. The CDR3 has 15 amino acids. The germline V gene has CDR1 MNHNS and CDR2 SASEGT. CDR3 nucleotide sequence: TGTGCCAGCAGTGAAGCGCTCGGCGGTGGAAACACCATATATTTT. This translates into CASSEALGGGNTIYF.

CDR3 DNA sequence: TGTGCCAGCGGGGTTACGGGGGGTCCTAGGGAGACCCAGTACTTC. The encoded protein is CASGVTGGPRETQYF. The chain carries TRBV9 and TRBJ2-5; 7 bases map to TRBD2. Per germline, CDR1 SGDLS and CDR2 YYNGEE. The CDR3 is 15 amino acids. The V segment lost 7 bases and the J segment 5 bases; nucleotides outside the gene matches: 14.

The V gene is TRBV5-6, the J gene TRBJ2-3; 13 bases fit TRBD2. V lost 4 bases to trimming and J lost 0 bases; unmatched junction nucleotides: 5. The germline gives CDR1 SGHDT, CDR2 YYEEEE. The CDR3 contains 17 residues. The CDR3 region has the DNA TGTGCCAGCAGCGAGACTAGCGGGGGGTCTAGCACAGATACGCAGTATTTT. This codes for CASSETSGGSSTDTQYF.

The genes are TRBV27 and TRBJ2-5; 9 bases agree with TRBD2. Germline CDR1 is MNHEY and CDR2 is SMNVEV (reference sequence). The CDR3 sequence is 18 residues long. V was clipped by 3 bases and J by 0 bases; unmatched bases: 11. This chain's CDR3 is CASSLGFGREGHQETQYF. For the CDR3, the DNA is TGTGCCAGCAGTTTGGGGTTCGGGCGGGAGGGACACCAAGAGACCCAGTACTTC.